A single sample gave rise to the 2 T cell receptor beta chains below, sequenced in a study of T cells in tuberculosis. The repertoire was sequenced with immunoSEQ multiplex PCR; TCRdb's copy has only in-frame clones and lacks some. Counted here are tens of thousands of clones, 85% to 95% occurring once; the ten biggest clones make up less than 5.5%. The sample taken for sequencing was PBMCs. The receptors here all came from a donor under 30 with latent tuberculosis or without tuberculosis infection.

V gene TRBV2 combines with J gene TRBJ2-1, with 7 bases aligning to TRBD2. This CDR3 comprises 15 residues. V lost 3 bases to trimming and J lost 1 base; unmatched junction nucleotides: 3. Germline V lookup: CDR1 SNHLY, CDR2 FYNNEI. The CDR3 DNA reads TGTGCCAGCAGTGATACGGGGGGTTCCTACAATGAGCAGTTCTTC. Translation: CASSDTGGSYNEQFF.

This rearrangement joins TRBV5-4 to TRBJ2-1, with D perhaps matching TRBD1 (6 bases). V lost 2 bases to trimming and J lost 5 bases, with 14 bases between them. CDR1 SGHNT and CDR2 YYREEE come from the germline V gene (reference sequence). The CDR3 runs 15 residues. CDR3 bases: TGTGCCAGCAGCTTCCCGAAGGGGGAGAACAATGAGCAGTTCTTC. It codes for CASSFPKGENNEQFF.